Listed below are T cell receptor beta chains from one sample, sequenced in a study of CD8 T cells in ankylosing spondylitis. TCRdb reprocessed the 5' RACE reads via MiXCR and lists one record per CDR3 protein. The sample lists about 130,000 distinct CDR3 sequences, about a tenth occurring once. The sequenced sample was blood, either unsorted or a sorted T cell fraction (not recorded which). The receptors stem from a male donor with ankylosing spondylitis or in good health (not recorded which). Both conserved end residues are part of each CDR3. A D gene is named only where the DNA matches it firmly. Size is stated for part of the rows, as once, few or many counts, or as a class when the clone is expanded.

CDR3 DNA: TGTGCCAGCCGCCAAGGGCTAGCGGGAGGCTCCTACGAGCAGTACTTC
CDR3 protein: CASRQGLAGGSYEQYF
clone size: few
J gene: TRBJ2-7
V gene: TRBV12-3/TRBV12-4
D gene: TRBD2

CDR3 DNA: TGTGCCAGCAGCCAAGATGGGACCTTTCTCGGCGAGACCCAGTACTTC
CDR3 protein: CASSQDGTFLGETQYF
clone size: many
J gene: TRBJ2-5
V gene: TRBV3-1
D gene: NA

CDR3 DNA: TGTGCCAGCAGCTCCGATACCAGGGAGACCCAGTACTTC
CDR3 protein: CASSSDTRETQYF
clone size: NA
J gene: TRBJ2-5
V gene: TRBV7-2
D gene: NA

CDR3 DNA: TGTGCCAGCAGCCATGCACCTGGTAGCGGGAGGGGGGATACGCAGTATTTT
CDR3 protein: CASSHAPGSGRGDTQYF
clone size: NA
J gene: TRBJ2-3
V gene: TRBV7-3
D gene: TRBD2

CDR3 DNA: TGCAGTGCTAGGCGGACTGCCGATACGCAGTATTTT
CDR3 protein: CSARRTADTQYF
clone size: many
J gene: TRBJ2-3
V gene: TRBV20-1
D gene: NA

CDR3 DNA: TGTGCCAGCAGCTTGTGGGGCAATCAGCCCCAGCATTTT
CDR3 protein: CASSLWGNQPQHF
clone size: NA
J gene: TRBJ1-5
V gene: TRBV5-4
D gene: NA

CDR3 DNA: TGCAGTGCACAGAAAATTAGGACAGGGGTACAGCGCAATCAGCCCCAGCATTTT
CDR3 protein: CSAQKIRTGVQRNQPQHF
clone size: many
J gene: TRBJ1-5
V gene: TRBV20-1
D gene: TRBD1

CDR3 DNA: TGCAGTGCTAGGGCCGCGATCGCGGGGGATGAGCAGTTCTTC
CDR3 protein: CSARAAIAGDEQFF
clone size: many
J gene: TRBJ2-1
V gene: TRBV20-1
D gene: TRBD2

CDR3 DNA: TGCGCCAGCAGCAAGGGACAGTCCTCCTACGAGCAGTACTTC
CDR3 protein: CASSKGQSSYEQYF
clone size: few
J gene: TRBJ2-7
V gene: TRBV5-1
D gene: TRBD1

CDR3 DNA: TGTGCCAGCAGTTTATCGCCTCCCACAGATACGCAGTATTTT
CDR3 protein: CASSLSPPTDTQYF
clone size: many
J gene: TRBJ2-3
V gene: TRBV27
D gene: NA

CDR3 DNA: TGTGCCACCAGCAGAGATCGTGGGGGGTCTTCCGCTATCTTAACGGGCTACACCTTC
CDR3 protein: CATSRDRGGSSAILTGYTF
clone size: few
J gene: TRBJ1-2
V gene: TRBV15
D gene: NA

CDR3 DNA: TGCAGCGTTGAAAATTTGGGGGACACCGGGGAGCTGTTTTTT
CDR3 protein: CSVENLGDTGELFF
clone size: many
J gene: TRBJ2-2
V gene: TRBV29-1
D gene: NA

CDR3 DNA: TGTGCCAGCAGCTTGGCCGGGGGTGATAATCGGCGGTACTTC
CDR3 protein: CASSLAGGDNRRYF
clone size: many
J gene: TRBJ2-4
V gene: TRBV5-5
D gene: NA

CDR3 DNA: TGTGCCAGCTCACTACAAAACACCGGGGAGCTGTTTTTT
CDR3 protein: CASSLQNTGELFF
clone size: NA
J gene: TRBJ2-2
V gene: TRBV18
D gene: NA

CDR3 DNA: TGTGCCAGCAATACAGGTTGGAACAATGAGCAGTTCTTC
CDR3 protein: CASNTGWNNEQFF
clone size: few
J gene: TRBJ2-1
V gene: TRBV14
D gene: NA

CDR3 DNA: TGCAGTGCTAGACCTACACAGGGGCGGACAGATACGCAGTATTTT
CDR3 protein: CSARPTQGRTDTQYF
clone size: many
J gene: TRBJ2-3
V gene: TRBV20-1
D gene: TRBD1

CDR3 DNA: TGTGCCAGCAGTTTCGACCGAACCGGGGAGCTGTTTTTT
CDR3 protein: CASSFDRTGELFF
clone size: many
J gene: TRBJ2-2
V gene: TRBV12-3/TRBV12-4
D gene: NA

CDR3 DNA: TGTGCCAGCAGGTCTCCCGGTCGACAGCAAGAGACCCAGTACTTC
CDR3 protein: CASRSPGRQQETQYF
clone size: NA
J gene: TRBJ2-5
V gene: TRBV28
D gene: NA

CDR3 DNA: TGCAGTGCGCCCCGGACAGCGGGAGTCAATATAGGGTACGAGCAGTACTTC
CDR3 protein: CSAPRTAGVNIGYEQYF
clone size: many
J gene: TRBJ2-7
V gene: TRBV20-1
D gene: TRBD2

CDR3 DNA: TGCAGTGCTAGAGATTCCGTCGTCGGTACGCAGTATTTT
CDR3 protein: CSARDSVVGTQYF
clone size: many
J gene: TRBJ2-3
V gene: TRBV20-1
D gene: NA

CDR3 DNA: TGTGCCAGCAGTCGAACAGGGCTCACTGAAGCTTTCTTT
CDR3 protein: CASSRTGLTEAFF
clone size: NA
J gene: TRBJ1-1
V gene: TRBV5-6
D gene: NA

CDR3 DNA: TGTGCCAGCAGCTATATGACAGGGGTCAGGAATTTGGAGACCCAGTACTTC
CDR3 protein: CASSYMTGVRNLETQYF
clone size: NA
J gene: TRBJ2-5
V gene: TRBV5-6
D gene: TRBD1

CDR3 DNA: TGTGCCACCAGCAGAGAAATAGTAGCGGGAGTTTTCGCCTACGAGCAGTACTTC
CDR3 protein: CATSREIVAGVFAYEQYF
clone size: few
J gene: TRBJ2-7
V gene: TRBV15
D gene: TRBD2

CDR3 DNA: TGTGCCAGTAGTATCCGGACGCTCTATAATGAGCAGTTCTTC
CDR3 protein: CASSIRTLYNEQFF
clone size: many
J gene: TRBJ2-1
V gene: TRBV19
D gene: NA

CDR3 DNA: TGTGCCAGCAGCTTAGGCCCGGGATCCTACAATGAGCAGTTCTTC
CDR3 protein: CASSLGPGSYNEQFF
clone size: NA
J gene: TRBJ2-1
V gene: TRBV7-2
D gene: NA

CDR3 DNA: TGTGCCACCAGTGCCGGGAGACAGATCTACAATGAGCAGTTCTTC
CDR3 protein: CATSAGRQIYNEQFF
clone size: many
J gene: TRBJ2-1
V gene: TRBV24-1
D gene: NA

CDR3 DNA: TGTGCCACCAGCAGGGCGCCCTCTGGGGCCAACGTCCTGACTTTC
CDR3 protein: CATSRAPSGANVLTF
clone size: few
J gene: TRBJ2-6
V gene: TRBV15
D gene: NA

CDR3 DNA: TGTGCCAGCAGTGACAGGGCTAGCGGGAGTAACGATGAGCAGTTCTTC
CDR3 protein: CASSDRASGSNDEQFF
clone size: many
J gene: TRBJ2-1
V gene: TRBV6-2/TRBV6-3
D gene: TRBD2

CDR3 DNA: TGTGCCAGCAGTTTTGGCCCGGGTAGATTGGGGCAAGAGACCCAGTACTTC
CDR3 protein: CASSFGPGRLGQETQYF
clone size: many
J gene: TRBJ2-5
V gene: TRBV28
D gene: NA

CDR3 DNA: TGTGCCAGCAATTTTGGCACCAATAATTCACCCCTCCACTTT
CDR3 protein: CASNFGTNNSPLHF
clone size: many
J gene: TRBJ1-6
V gene: TRBV12-3/TRBV12-4
D gene: NA

CDR3 DNA: TGTGCCAGCAGTGGGACACTTAGGAGCTACGAGCAGTACTTC
CDR3 protein: CASSGTLRSYEQYF
clone size: NA
J gene: TRBJ2-7
V gene: TRBV25-1
D gene: NA

CDR3 DNA: TGTGCCAGCAGCTTAGCGATTCCCTGGAGCTCCTACAATGAGCAGTTCTTC
CDR3 protein: CASSLAIPWSSYNEQFF
clone size: many
J gene: TRBJ2-1
V gene: TRBV7-2
D gene: NA

CDR3 DNA: TGCGCCAGCAGCGGATGGGGAATTTCTTCCAAAAACATTCAGTACTTC
CDR3 protein: CASSGWGISSKNIQYF
clone size: NA
J gene: TRBJ2-4
V gene: TRBV5-1
D gene: NA

CDR3 DNA: TGTGCCAGCAGCTTAACAGAAACCCGACCTTACGAGCAGTACTTC
CDR3 protein: CASSLTETRPYEQYF
clone size: NA
J gene: TRBJ2-7
V gene: TRBV7-6
D gene: NA

CDR3 DNA: TGTGCCAGCAGCCAAGGGCAGGCGATGTACGAGCAGTACTTC
CDR3 protein: CASSQGQAMYEQYF
clone size: many
J gene: TRBJ2-7
V gene: TRBV3-1
D gene: NA

CDR3 DNA: TGTGCCAGCAGTTTAGAGTCAGTAAGGGTTCACACCTTC
CDR3 protein: CASSLESVRVHTF
clone size: many
J gene: TRBJ1-2
V gene: TRBV12-3/TRBV12-4
D gene: NA

CDR3 DNA: TGCAGTGCTAACCCCGTGTTGGGGGGGGGTCACACCGGGGAGCTGTTTTTT
CDR3 protein: CSANPVLGGGHTGELFF
clone size: few
J gene: TRBJ2-2
V gene: TRBV20-1
D gene: TRBD2

CDR3 DNA: TGTGCCAGCAGCCTCGACACATACGAGCAGTACTTC
CDR3 protein: CASSLDTYEQYF
clone size: many
J gene: TRBJ2-7
V gene: TRBV7-2
D gene: NA

CDR3 DNA: TGTGCCAGCAGTTCCCACCGGGGCACGGGCTACGAGCAGTACTTC
CDR3 protein: CASSSHRGTGYEQYF
clone size: few
J gene: TRBJ2-7
V gene: TRBV6-5
D gene: NA

CDR3 DNA: TGTGCCACCAGTGATGGACTAGCGGGAGCTACAGATACGCAGTATTTT
CDR3 protein: CATSDGLAGATDTQYF
clone size: NA
J gene: TRBJ2-3
V gene: TRBV24-1
D gene: TRBD2

CDR3 DNA: TGTGCCAGCAGCTTCCTACCTGCGGGACAGGGTAACACCGGGGAGCTGTTTTTT
CDR3 protein: CASSFLPAGQGNTGELFF
clone size: many
J gene: TRBJ2-2
V gene: TRBV11-2
D gene: TRBD1

CDR3 DNA: TGCGCCAGCAGCCCACGGACAGGAGCCGTATACAATGAGCAGTTCTTC
CDR3 protein: CASSPRTGAVYNEQFF
clone size: many
J gene: TRBJ2-1
V gene: TRBV5-1
D gene: TRBD1

CDR3 DNA: TGTGCCAGCAGCTTAAGCTATGGATTCACCTTC
CDR3 protein: CASSLSYGFTF
clone size: NA
J gene: TRBJ1-2
V gene: TRBV7-2
D gene: NA

CDR3 DNA: TGTGCCAGCAGCTTAGTTGGCCTAGCGGGAGGGCCGGACGAGCAGTACTTC
CDR3 protein: CASSLVGLAGGPDEQYF
clone size: NA
J gene: TRBJ2-7
V gene: TRBV13
D gene: TRBD2

CDR3 DNA: TGTGCCAGCAGTTTAGGTGGGCTCTCTCAAGAGACCCAGTACTTC
CDR3 protein: CASSLGGLSQETQYF
clone size: NA
J gene: TRBJ2-5
V gene: TRBV12-3/TRBV12-4
D gene: NA

CDR3 DNA: TGCGCCAGCAGCGCAAGGAGGGGCCTTGAGGCTTTCTTT
CDR3 protein: CASSARRGLEAFF
clone size: NA
J gene: TRBJ1-1
V gene: TRBV5-1
D gene: NA

CDR3 DNA: TGCGCCAGCAGCCAAGAGCAGTACCAAGAGACCCAGTACTTC
CDR3 protein: CASSQEQYQETQYF
clone size: many
J gene: TRBJ2-5
V gene: TRBV4-3
D gene: NA

CDR3 DNA: TGTGCCAGCAGCATAGAAATTAACTATGGCTACACCTTC
CDR3 protein: CASSIEINYGYTF
clone size: many
J gene: TRBJ1-2
V gene: TRBV3-1
D gene: NA

CDR3 DNA: TGCAGCGTTGACGTAGCGGGAGGCACAGATACGCAGTATTTT
CDR3 protein: CSVDVAGGTDTQYF
clone size: many
J gene: TRBJ2-3
V gene: TRBV29-1
D gene: TRBD2

CDR3 DNA: TGCGCCAGCAGCCCGTCCGTCGGGGGACCTAACACCGGGGAGCTGTTTTTT
CDR3 protein: CASSPSVGGPNTGELFF
clone size: NA
J gene: TRBJ2-2
V gene: TRBV5-1
D gene: NA

CDR3 DNA: TGTGCTAGCAGCTTGGGACTAGCGAAAATGGAAGAGACCCAGTACTTC
CDR3 protein: CASSLGLAKMEETQYF
clone size: NA
J gene: TRBJ2-5
V gene: TRBV7-7
D gene: TRBD2

CDR3 DNA: TGTGCCAGCACTATGGGGGGACTAGCGGCCTACAATGAGCAGTTCTTC
CDR3 protein: CASTMGGLAAYNEQFF
clone size: NA
J gene: TRBJ2-1
V gene: TRBV28
D gene: TRBD2

CDR3 DNA: TGTGCCAGCAGGGGACTAGCGGGAGTAGCGTTGGAGACCCAGTACTTC
CDR3 protein: CASRGLAGVALETQYF
clone size: many
J gene: TRBJ2-5
V gene: TRBV12-3/TRBV12-4
D gene: TRBD2

CDR3 DNA: TGTGCCACCTCGGGACAGGTCACCGGGGAGCTGTTTTTT
CDR3 protein: CATSGQVTGELFF
clone size: many
J gene: TRBJ2-2
V gene: TRBV24-1
D gene: TRBD1

CDR3 DNA: TGCAGTGCTAGACCCCATAGGGTGGGAAACTCTTACGAGCAGTACTTC
CDR3 protein: CSARPHRVGNSYEQYF
clone size: many
J gene: TRBJ2-7
V gene: TRBV20-1
D gene: NA

CDR3 DNA: TGTGCCAGCAGACGTACCGTGCCTCACCGCGGGGAGCAGTACTTC
CDR3 protein: CASRRTVPHRGEQYF
clone size: few
J gene: TRBJ2-7
V gene: TRBV13
D gene: NA

CDR3 DNA: TGTGCCAGCAGTCCCTACGGCGGGAGAGCCTACAATGAGCAGTTCTTC
CDR3 protein: CASSPYGGRAYNEQFF
clone size: many
J gene: TRBJ2-1
V gene: TRBV6-2/TRBV6-3
D gene: TRBD2

CDR3 DNA: TGTGCCAGCAGCCAAGATCAACAGACTCAAGAGACCCAGTACTTC
CDR3 protein: CASSQDQQTQETQYF
clone size: few
J gene: TRBJ2-5
V gene: TRBV4-2
D gene: NA

CDR3 DNA: TGCAGTGCTAGTCCCCTAGCGGGAGTCCACGAGCAGTACTTC
CDR3 protein: CSASPLAGVHEQYF
clone size: many
J gene: TRBJ2-7
V gene: TRBV20-1
D gene: TRBD2

CDR3 DNA: TGTGCCAGCAGCTTAGCGAGGGCAGGACGTAGCAATCAGCCCCAGCATTTT
CDR3 protein: CASSLARAGRSNQPQHF
clone size: few
J gene: TRBJ1-5
V gene: TRBV7-8
D gene: NA